This TCR beta chain was identified during a study of T cell responses to AZD1222 COVID-19 vaccine. This clone showed up just once. This table comes from immunoSEQ multiplex PCR, and its TCRdb copy is limited to in-frame clones, with some not included. Found here are about 73,000 clones, about 91% of them singletons; the top ten hold about 9.3%. The CDR3 sequence is 15 residues long. Germline V gene sequence: CDR1 SGHTA, CDR2 FQGNSA. V lost 3 bases to trimming and J lost 4 bases, with 10 bases between them. The source was peripheral blood, collected 28 days after the second AZD1222 dose. This chain uses TRBV7-2 with TRBJ2-6; TRBD2 might be the D (6 bases). The source is an adult who received the AZD1222 COVID-19 vaccine. CDR3 loop: CASSFGSRGANVLTF. The CDR3 coding sequence is TGTGCCAGCAGCTTCGGGAGTCGGGGGGCCAACGTCCTGACTTTC.